The rows below give T cell receptor beta chains drawn from one sample of a study of T cells in Graves' hyperthyroidism and ophthalmopathy. TCRdb reprocessed the multiplex PCR reads via MiXCR and lists one record per CDR3 protein. The table has hundreds of thousands of distinct CDR3 sequences, more than 30% seen once. Sequencing was done on a sample of blood. All receptors come from a man younger than 35 with Graves' hyperthyroidism. The CDR3 runs from the conserved cysteine through the conserved F or W. The order of the fields is V gene, clone size, D gene, J gene, CDR3 protein, CDR3 DNA. D genes are given only for firm matches. For some rows the clone size is stated as once, few or many, or as a class when expanded; others skip it.

TRBV10-3	many	NA	TRBJ2-5	CAISTGTEETQYF	TGTGCCATCAGTACAGGGACGGAGGAGACCCAGTACTTC
TRBV15	many	TRBD1	TRBJ2-7	CATSRDPSGTGAYEQYF	TGTGCCACCAGCAGAGACCCGTCCGGGACAGGGGCCTACGAGCAGTACTTC
TRBV7-9	once	NA	TRBJ1-5	CASSFPAGPRQPQHF	TGTGCCAGCAGCTTCCCAGCGGGCCCTAGACAGCCCCAGCATTTT
TRBV20-1	few	TRBD2	TRBJ2-7	CSVQRGAYEQYF	TGCAGTGTTCAGCGGGGGGCCTACGAGCAGTACTTC
TRBV29-1	NA	NA	TRBJ2-5	CSFYALGREKETQYF	TGCAGCTTCTACGCCTTGGGACGGGAAAAAGAGACCCAGTACTTC
TRBV25-1	NA	TRBD2	TRBJ2-7	CASSEPSGNYEQYF	TGTGCCAGCAGTGAACCTAGCGGGAACTACGAGCAGTACTTC
TRBV11-2	few	TRBD1	TRBJ2-5	CASSLTGGSLETQYF	TGTGCCAGCAGCTTGACAGGGGGATCTCTGGAGACCCAGTACTTC
TRBV6-5	many	TRBD1	TRBJ2-7	CASKSPGQRPYEQYF	TGTGCCAGCAAATCTCCGGGACAGCGTCCCTACGAGCAGTACTTC
TRBV29-1	many	NA	TRBJ1-1	CSVGPGGVGTEAFF	TGCAGCGTTGGGCCGGGGGGCGTCGGGACTGAAGCTTTCTTT
TRBV12-3/TRBV12-4	few	NA	TRBJ2-7	CASSLRDDYEQYF	TGTGCCAGCAGTTTACGGGACGACTACGAGCAGTACTTC
TRBV7-9	many	TRBD2	TRBJ2-2	CASPREGLDGELFF	TGTGCCAGCCCCCGGGAGGGCCTCGACGGGGAGCTGTTTTTT
TRBV7-8	few	NA	TRBJ1-4	CASSLDLSAGPGNEKLFF	TGTGCCAGCAGCTTAGATCTTTCAGCAGGGCCGGGTAATGAAAAACTGTTTTTT
TRBV12-3/TRBV12-4	NA	NA	TRBJ1-3	CASNPTGLSGNTIYF	TGTGCCAGCAACCCAACAGGGCTCTCTGGAAACACCATATATTTT
TRBV5-1	NA	NA	TRBJ2-6	CASRGDRSDLGANVLTF	TGCGCCAGCAGAGGAGACAGATCGGATCTTGGGGCCAACGTCCTGACTTTC
TRBV7-9	NA	NA	TRBJ1-3	CASSLNLGPGNTIYF	TGTGCCAGCAGCCTCAACCTGGGCCCCGGAAACACCATATATTTT
TRBV10-3	NA	NA	TRBJ2-3	CAISESLVELRAQYF	TGTGCCATCAGTGAGTCTCTAGTAGAGTTGAGGGCGCAGTATTTT
TRBV11-1	NA	NA	TRBJ2-7	CASSFSKGQLPGQYF	TGTGCCAGCAGCTTTAGTAAGGGGCAACTTCCGGGGCAGTACTTC
TRBV6-1	many	NA	TRBJ1-6	CASSERGEDNSPLHF	TGTGCCAGCAGTGAACGGGGTGAAGATAATTCACCCCTCCACTTT
TRBV6-5	NA	TRBD1	TRBJ1-1	CASTRNWGQVNTEAFF	TGTGCCAGCACCCGAAATTGGGGACAGGTGAACACTGAAGCTTTCTTT
TRBV13	NA	NA	TRBJ2-2	CASSETKGGGELFF	TGTGCCAGCAGCGAGACGAAGGGTGGCGGGGAGCTGTTTTTT
TRBV7-9	NA	NA	TRBJ1-4	CASSSGDHGNEKLFF	TGTGCCAGCAGCTCCGGGGACCATGGGAATGAAAAACTGTTTTTT
TRBV9	many	NA	TRBJ1-2	CASSNHHRNGYTF	TGTGCCAGCAGCAATCACCACAGGAATGGCTACACCTTC
TRBV6-5	NA	TRBD1	TRBJ2-7	CASSGTGTSYEQYF	TGTGCCAGCAGCGGGACAGGGACTTCCTACGAGCAGTACTTC
TRBV9	NA	NA	TRBJ1-3	CASSPPRDIGGNTIYF	TGTGCCAGCAGCCCCCCCAGGGACATCGGAGGAAACACCATATATTTT
TRBV7-2	many	NA	TRBJ1-5	CASSPFQSSNQPQHF	TGTGCCAGCAGCCCTTTCCAGAGTAGCAATCAGCCCCAGCATTTT
TRBV29-1	many	TRBD1	TRBJ2-7	CSVEDQDREGDEQYF	TGCAGCGTTGAAGATCAGGACAGGGAAGGGGACGAGCAGTACTTC
TRBV4-2	NA	TRBD1	TRBJ2-5	CASSKPGQGGETQYF	TGTGCCAGCAGCAAACCGGGACAGGGGGGGGAGACCCAGTACTTC
TRBV5-4	NA	NA	TRBJ1-2	CASSPSGRINYGYTF	TGTGCCAGCAGCCCCTCTGGCCGAATTAACTATGGCTACACCTTC
TRBV12-3/TRBV12-4	NA	NA	TRBJ1-1	CASSSERQNTEAFF	TGTGCCAGCAGTTCCGAAAGACAGAACACTGAAGCTTTCTTT
TRBV7-9	many	NA	TRBJ2-2	CASKSNTGELFF	TGTGCCAGCAAATCGAACACCGGGGAGCTGTTTTTT
TRBV7-2	few	NA	TRBJ1-6	CASSLGGRGSPLHF	TGTGCCAGCAGCCTAGGGGGTCGGGGATCACCCCTCCACTTT
TRBV5-1	NA	NA	TRBJ2-5	CASSLETPWETQYF	TGCGCCAGCAGCTTGGAAACTCCCTGGGAGACCCAGTACTTC
TRBV10-3	many	NA	TRBJ1-1	CAAGGGTEAFF	TGTGCCGCCGGTGGGGGCACTGAAGCTTTCTTT
TRBV29-1	NA	NA	TRBJ1-5	CSVIPQGLDQPQHF	TGCAGCGTTATCCCCCAGGGGTTGGATCAGCCCCAGCATTTT
TRBV10-3	NA	NA	TRBJ2-7	CASSLGQEGGTYEQYF	TGTGCCAGCAGTCTAGGACAGGAGGGTGGGACCTACGAGCAGTACTTC
TRBV14	NA	NA	TRBJ2-2	CASSQEIGPANTGELFF	TGTGCCAGCAGCCAAGAAATAGGCCCCGCGAACACCGGGGAGCTGTTTTTT
TRBV6-6	NA	NA	TRBJ2-5	CASSQSSDSGETQYF	TGTGCCAGCAGTCAATCCTCGGACAGCGGGGAGACCCAGTACTTC
TRBV29-1	many	NA	TRBJ2-7	CSVGQDQAYEQYF	TGCAGCGTTGGACAGGACCAGGCCTACGAGCAGTACTTC
TRBV29-1	once	NA	TRBJ1-1	CSVDRGSVTEAFF	TGCAGCGTTGATCGGGGAAGTGTAACTGAAGCTTTCTTT
TRBV25-1	many	TRBD1	TRBJ2-7	CASSEWDRGHEQYF	TGTGCCAGCAGTGAATGGGACAGGGGACACGAGCAGTACTTC
TRBV12-3/TRBV12-4	NA	NA	TRBJ1-6	CASSYEPGARSPPHF	TGTGCCAGCAGTTACGAGCCGGGCGCGAGGTCACCCCCCCACTTT
TRBV11-3	few	NA	TRBJ1-5	CASSLPQHF	TGTGCCAGCAGTTTGCCCCAGCATTTT
TRBV20-1	few	NA	TRBJ1-3	CSARLPGASGNTIYF	TGCAGTGCTAGGCTTCCGGGGGCGTCGGGAAACACCATATATTTT
TRBV7-6	many	NA	TRBJ2-5	CASSSEIQETQYF	TGTGCCAGCAGCTCGGAGATCCAAGAGACCCAGTACTTC
TRBV6-5	few	NA	TRBJ1-2	CASKQGLYGYTF	TGTGCCAGCAAGCAGGGGCTTTATGGCTACACCTTC
TRBV25-1	NA	TRBD2	TRBJ2-5	CASSVRLAPRPQYF	TGTGCCAGCAGTGTTCGACTAGCGCCTAGGCCCCAGTACTTC
TRBV20-1	NA	NA	TRBJ2-1	CSASQPINEQFF	TGCAGCGCTAGCCAGCCGATCAATGAGCAGTTCTTC
TRBV15	many	NA	TRBJ1-1	CATRGKGRGEAFF	TGTGCCACCAGGGGTAAGGGTCGGGGTGAAGCTTTCTTT
TRBV25-1	many	NA	TRBJ1-5	CASLEGRNQPQHF	TGTGCCAGCCTGGAGGGAAGGAATCAGCCCCAGCATTTT
TRBV10-3	NA	NA	TRBJ1-5	CAISAKGGEETQHF	TGTGCCATCAGTGCTAAGGGGGGAGAAGAGACCCAGCATTTT
TRBV2	many	TRBD2	TRBJ2-5	CASRWRGAQETQYF	TGTGCCAGCAGATGGCGGGGGGCTCAAGAGACCCAGTACTTC
TRBV20-1	NA	TRBD1	TRBJ1-4	CSARGGTGSEKLFF	TGCAGTGCTAGAGGGGGGACAGGGAGTGAAAAACTGTTTTTT
TRBV7-9	NA	NA	TRBJ1-1	CASSSRGETEAFF	TGTGCCAGCAGCTCCCGAGGGGAGACTGAAGCTTTCTTT
TRBV15	NA	NA	TRBJ1-4	CATSRDRAGREKLFF	TGTGCCACCAGCAGAGATCGGGCTGGTAGAGAAAAACTGTTTTTT
TRBV6-5	NA	NA	TRBJ1-6	CASSPDSNYSPLHF	TGTGCCAGCAGTCCTGACAGTAACTATTCACCCCTCCACTTT
TRBV7-2	NA	TRBD2	TRBJ2-7	CASSSQGQGLAYEQYF	TGTGCCAGCAGCTCCCAGGGGCAGGGACTAGCGTACGAGCAGTACTTC